The 27 T cell receptor beta chains below come from one sample, sequenced in a study of identifying expanded T cells in peripheral blood. Sequenced by immunoSEQ multiplex PCR; TCRdb stores in-frame clones only, minus some. The table shows about 94,000 clones, with 88% occurring only once. The sample was blood. These receptor sequences come from a person between 18 and 75 years old in good health.

The gene calls are TRBV10-3 and TRBJ1-3; 7 bases are a match to TRBD1. The CDR3 sequence is 14 residues long. Germline V gene lookup returns CDR1 ENHRY and CDR2 SYGVKD. V was pared by 6 bases and J by 4 bases, with 6 bases of the junction left unmatched. In DNA form, the CDR3 reads TGTGCCATCAGCCTAGGGGGCGCCGGAAACACCATATATTTT. It encodes CAISLGGAGNTIYF.

J is TRBJ1-2 and V is TRBV19; 7 bases match TRBD1. Trimming at V came to 4 bases and at J to 2 bases, leaving 4 bases not matched to a gene. Germline lookup yields CDR1 LNHDA and CDR2 SQIVND (reference sequence). This CDR3 is built from 14 residues. CDR3 region: CASSRTGVNYGYTF. As DNA, the CDR3 is TGTGCCAGTAGTAGGACAGGCGTAAACTATGGCTACACCTTC.

The rearrangement uses TRBV5-4 and TRBJ1-1; TRBD1 matches at 9 bases. Germline values: CDR1 SGHNT, CDR2 YYREEE (reference sequence). J lost 1 base, V lost 4 bases, and 14 bases had no gene match. The length of the CDR3 is 18 residues. The CDR3 DNA is TGTGCCAGCAGCGGACTGGGACAGGGTTACGCTAGGAACACTGAAGCTTTCTTT. Its protein is CASSGLGQGYARNTEAFF.

J is TRBJ1-3 and V is TRBV18; a weak D match, TRBD1 (6 bases). CDR1 is KGHSH and CDR2 is LQKENI in the germline V gene. The CDR3 sequence is 16 residues long. V lost 2 bases and J 5 bases, leaving 16 bases between the germline ends. The CDR3 region has the DNA TGTGCCAGCTCACCAGTCAGGGGAGACGTACGAAACACCATATATTTT. Translated, it gives CASSPVRGDVRNTIYF. Complete variable domain (other parts from reference TRBV18 and TRBJ1-3): NAGVMQNPRHLVRRRGQEARLRCSPMKGHSHVYWYRQLPEEGLKFMVYLQKENIIDESGMPKERFSAEFPKEGPSILRIQQVVRGDSAAYFCASSPVRGDVRNTIYFGEGSWLTVV.

The chain links TRBV9 to TRBJ2-1, with D tentatively TRBD2 (6 bases). In germline, CDR1 is SGDLS, CDR2 YYNGEE. The length of the CDR3 is 15 residues. Trimming removed 0 bases at V and 7 bases at J, with 14 bases between. CDR3 sequence: CASSVAFGGMNEQFF. The CDR3 coding sequence is TGTGCCAGCAGCGTAGCTTTCGGGGGAATGAATGAGCAGTTCTTC. Full variable domain (outside the CDR3, taken from reference TRBV9 and TRBJ2-1): DSGVTQTPKHLITATGQRVTLRCSPRSGDLSVYWYQQSLDQGLQFLIQYYNGEERAKGNILERFSAQQFPDLHSELNLSSLELGDSALYFCASSVAFGGMNEQFFGPGTRLTVL.

The chain recombines TRBV11-1 with TRBJ2-7; D gene uncertain. The V and J ends lost 5 bases and 2 bases respectively, with 13 bases between them. Germline V gives CDR1 SGHAT, CDR2 FQDESV (reference sequence). The CDR3 runs 14 residues. The CDR3: CASSPQRLAYEQYF. In nucleotides, the CDR3 is TGTGCCAGCAGCCCCCAGCGCCTGGCCTACGAGCAGTACTTC.

The chain combines TRBV29-1 with TRBJ2-5; either TRBD1 or TRBD2 may fit D (6 bases each). The end of the DNA is better explained by TRBJ2-7, so the J call may be wrong. This CDR3 is built from 14 residues. Germline V gene lookup returns CDR1 SQVTM and CDR2 ANQGSEA. The CDR3: CSHHSGRGTYEQYF. The CDR3 DNA is TGCAGCCACCATAGCGGAAGGGGGACCTACGAGCAGTACTTC.

This clone has just one count. The J gene is TRBJ2-7, the V gene TRBV19; D is perhaps TRBD1 (6 bases). The CDR3 contains 15 residues. Germline CDR1 is LNHDA and CDR2 is SQIVND (reference sequence). Trimming took 2 bases from V and 1 from J, leaving 12 bases between them. The CDR3 here is CASSIRTESSYEQYF. As DNA, the CDR3 is TGTGCCAGTAGTATAAGGACAGAGTCATCCTACGAGCAGTACTTC.

The rearrangement links TRBV29-1 to TRBJ1-2; 11 nucleotides agree with TRBD1. The CDR3 is 13 amino acids. The junction had 6 bases not matched to a gene; V was cut back by 6 bases and J by 6 bases. Germline CDR1 reads SQVTM; CDR2 reads ANQGSEA. The CDR3 sequence is CSVGQGVSDGYTF. As DNA, the CDR3 is TGCAGCGTGGGACAGGGGGTATCTGATGGCTACACCTTC. Looking up the rest from reference TRBV29-1 and TRBJ1-2 gives the full variable domain: SAVISQKPSRDICQRGTSLTIQCQVDSQVTMMFWYRQQPGQSLTLIATANQGSEATYESGFVIDKFPISRPNLTFSTLTVSNMSPEDSSIYLCSVGQGVSDGYTFGSGTRLTVV.

J is TRBJ2-1 and V is TRBV5-8; 8 nucleotides line up with TRBD1. The CDR3 has 14 residues. The ends lost 6 bases at V and 2 bases at J; junction bases unmatched: 4. Germline V gives CDR1 SGHTS, CDR2 YDEGEE. CDR3 protein: CASTEDRAYNEQFF. As DNA, the CDR3 is TGTGCCAGCACCGAGGACAGGGCCTACAATGAGCAGTTCTTC.

This clone was seen many times. J is TRBJ1-5 and V is TRBV30, with D perhaps TRBD1 (5 bases). Germline CDR1 reads GTSNPN; CDR2 reads SVGIG (reference sequence). V shed 1 base and J shed 9 bases, with 16 bases lying between them. This CDR3 region has 14 residues. Here the CDR3 DNA reads TGTGCCTGGAGTGAGGGACCCATCCTGCCGCCCCAGCATTTT. Its translation: CAWSEGPILPPQHF.

The rearrangement joins TRBV5-1 to TRBJ1-6; weak D call: TRBD1 (5 bases). Looked up from germline, CDR1 is SGHRS and CDR2 is YFSETQ. CDR3 length: 14 amino acids. Trimming took off 1 base at V and 7 bases at J, with 9 bases between the two ends. The CDR3 DNA sequence: TGCGCCAGCAGCTTGCAGGGTTTAAATTCACCCCTCCACTTT. Translated: CASSLQGLNSPLHF.

The genes are TRBV5-1 and TRBJ1-2, with 8 bases lining up with TRBD1. CDR1 is SGHRS and CDR2 is YFSETQ in the germline V gene. V gave up 4 bases and J gave up 4 bases; unmatched junction bases: 9. This CDR3 has 15 residues. The CDR3 DNA is TGCGCCAGCAGCCCCGAGACAGGGGCGAGCTATGGCTACACCTTC. This sequence encodes CASSPETGASYGYTF.

The chain employs TRBV10-3 and TRBJ1-3; unclear D gene. The CDR3 runs 12 residues. V dropped 7 bases and J dropped 0 bases, with 4 bases sitting between them. Germline CDR1 is ENHRY and CDR2 is SYGVKD. DNA of the CDR3: TGTGCCATCAAAGGCTCTGGAAACACCATATATTTT. Protein sequence: CAIKGSGNTIYF.

DNA for the CDR3: TGCGCCAGCAGGATGGGACAGTCCATGAACACTGAAGCTTTCTTT. Protein sequence: CASRMGQSMNTEAFF. V gene TRBV4-3 combines with J gene TRBJ1-1; 7 bases are a match to TRBD1. Germline CDR1 reads LGHNA; CDR2 reads YSLEER. This CDR3 has 15 residues. V lost 6 bases and J lost 0; bases outside the gene matches: 7.

This clone is a singleton in its sample. The rearrangement joins TRBV7-2 to TRBJ1-2; D gene ambiguous. Germline CDR1 reads SGHTA; CDR2 reads FQGNSA. The V end lost 4 bases, the J end lost 3 bases, and 15 bases lay between the germline ends. This CDR3 comprises 15 residues. DNA of the CDR3: TGTGCCAGCAGCTCCAGGACGATGTCGGACTATGGCTACACCTTC. It translates to CASSSRTMSDYGYTF. The whole variable domain, filled in from reference TRBV7-2 and TRBJ1-2, reads GAGVSQSPSNKVTEKGKDVELRCDPISGHTALYWYRQSLGQGLEFLIYFQGNSAPDKSGLPSDRFSAERTGGSVSTLTIQRTQQEDSAVYLCASSSRTMSDYGYTFGSGTRLTVV.

This chain joins TRBV27 and TRBJ1-2; 10 bases are shared with TRBD1. Germline V gives CDR1 MNHEY, CDR2 SMNVEV (reference sequence). V lost 5 bases, J lost 8 bases, and 8 bases stayed unmatched. CDR3 size: 14 residues. The DNA of the CDR3 is TGTGCCAGCAGTCCCGCGGGACAGGGGAGAGGCTACACCTTC. This encodes CASSPAGQGRGYTF.

The CDR3 nucleotides read TGTGCCAGCTCATTCCTGGGACTAGCATCCGGCAATGAGCAGTTCTTC. Protein product: CASSFLGLASGNEQFF. V and J are TRBV18 and TRBJ2-1; 9 bases align to TRBD2. The CDR3 is made up of 16 amino acids. With V trimmed by 5 bases and J by 6 bases, 11 bases remained unmatched. From germline, CDR1 is KGHSH and CDR2 LQKENI.

The gene calls are TRBV7-9 and TRBJ1-4; 7 bases are a match to TRBD1. J lost 5 bases, V lost 5 bases, and 8 bases had no gene match. CDR1 SEHNR and CDR2 FQNEAQ come from the germline V gene (reference sequence). The CDR3 sequence is 15 residues long. The DNA for the CDR3 is TGTGCCAGCAGCCCGGGGGGCAGGGGGAATGAAAAACTGTTTTTT. Its protein is CASSPGGRGNEKLFF.

The chain employs TRBV6-5 and TRBJ2-2; TRBD1 matches at 10 bases. Germline V gene lookup returns CDR1 MNHEY and CDR2 SVGAGI. This CDR3 contains 14 residues. Unmatched junction bases numbered 8, after V lost 7 bases and J lost 9 bases. The CDR3, as DNA: TGTGCCAGCACCGGGACAGGGGTCGGTAGGGAGCTGTTTTTT. This translates into CASTGTGVGRELFF.

This clone was observed a handful of times. This rearrangement joins TRBV5-1 to TRBJ2-7, with 8 bases aligning to TRBD2. Trimming took 5 bases from V and 4 from J; bases not matched to a gene: 8. This CDR3 has 14 residues. Per germline, CDR1 SGHRS and CDR2 YFSETQ. CDR3 DNA sequence: TGCGCCAGCAGACCGCGGGGGGACGGGTACGAGCAGTACTTC. Residues: CASRPRGDGYEQYF. Full variable domain (missing parts from reference TRBV5-1 and TRBJ2-7): KAGVTQTPRYLIKTRGQQVTLSCSPISGHRSVSWYQQTPGQGLQFLFEYFSETQRNKGNFPGRFSGRQFSNSRSEMNVSTLELGDSALYLCASRPRGDGYEQYFGPGTRLTVT.

CDR3 residues: CASSPGRRENTEAFF. Here the CDR3 DNA reads TGCGCCAGCAGCCCCGGTCGCAGGGAGAACACTGAAGCTTTCTTT. V usage is TRBV5-1 and J usage is TRBJ1-1; D may be TRBD1 (5 bases). Germline V CDR1 and CDR2: SGHRS, YFSETQ. The CDR3 has 15 amino acids. Trimming pared 4 bases from V and 1 base from J, leaving 14 bases between.

This chain links TRBV9 with TRBJ1-1; maybe TRBD1 (6 bases). CDR3 length: 13 residues. The V end was cut by 2 bases, the J end by 4 bases, with 9 bases between. CDR1 is SGDLS, CDR2 YYNGEE, per germline. CDR3 coding DNA: TGTGCCAGCAGCGTCGAGGGGGGCACTGAAGCTTTCTTT. It is translated as CASSVEGGTEAFF.

This clone was counted a few times. This specimen includes other DNA sequences encoding the same CDR3. The chain combines TRBV5-5 with TRBJ2-7; a weak D match, TRBD1 (5 bases). V lost 0 bases, J lost 0 bases, and 10 bases lay in between. The germline gives CDR1 SGHKS, CDR2 YYEKEE (reference sequence). CDR3 length equals 15 residues. CDR3 protein: CASSLEGDSSYEQYF. The CDR3 DNA reads TGTGCCAGCAGCTTGGAGGGTGACAGCTCCTACGAGCAGTACTTC. The variable domain in full, with the rest retrieved from reference TRBV5-5 and TRBJ2-7, is DAGVTQSPTHLIKTRGQQVTLRCSPISGHKSVSWYQQVLGQGPQFIFQYYEKEERGRGNFPDRFSARQFPNYSSELNVNALLLGDSALYLCASSLEGDSSYEQYFGPGTRLTVT.

V and J are TRBV19 and TRBJ1-3, with TRBD1 as a possible D gene (5 bases). CDR3 length: 14 amino acids. Germline V gene data show CDR1 as LNHDA and CDR2 as SQIVND (reference sequence). Trimming removed 7 bases at V and 2 bases at J, with 12 bases between. CDR3 bases: TGTGCCAGTAATCGGGGGAGTGCTGGAAACACCATATATTTT. This codes for CASNRGSAGNTIYF.

The J gene is TRBJ1-5, the V gene TRBV4-2; D is unclear. The CDR3 has 13 amino acids. Germline loops: CDR1 LGHNA, CDR2 YNFKEQ. Deletions cut 1 base from V and 7 bases from J, with 8 bases between. The CDR3 bases are TGTGCCAGCAGCCAAGTGGGGTTGCAGCCCCAGCATTTT. As protein: CASSQVGLQPQHF.

The CDR3 DNA follows: TGTGCCAGCTATGTGTCCCACTCCTACAATGAGCAGTTCTTC. It specifies CASYVSHSYNEQFF. The chain joins TRBV7-9 to TRBJ2-1; no clear D. The germline gives CDR1 SEHNR, CDR2 FQNEAQ (reference sequence). This CDR3 spans 14 amino acids. Trimming cost V 8 bases and J 0 bases, with 11 bases left between them.